This passage covers 8 T cell receptor beta chains from one sample sequenced in a study of blood T cell repertoires in COVID-19. Clones were sequenced by immunoSEQ multiplex PCR, and TCRdb holds only the in-frame ones, with some missing. The sample contains around 210,000 clones, over 75% of which appear only once. The sequenced sample consisted of peripheral blood. The receptors derive from a man over 45 with COVID-19, enrolled during active disease.

V is TRBV7-6 and J is TRBJ2-7; 9 bases line up with TRBD2. The CDR3 runs 16 residues. The J segment lost 3 bases and the V segment lost 5 bases, leaving 11 bases of the junction unmatched. The germline CDR1 and CDR2 sequences are SGHVS and FNYEAQ. CDR3 sequence reads: CASSPVALAGLYEQYF. CDR3 DNA sequence: TGTGCCAGCAGCCCCGTAGCCCTAGCGGGACTCTACGAGCAGTACTTC.

This chain links TRBV4-3 with TRBJ2-5; D is unresolved. Trimming took off 1 base at V and 5 bases at J, with 11 bases between the two ends. This CDR3 is built from 14 residues. Germline-derived CDR1 and CDR2 are LGHNA and YSLEER. CDR3 bases: TGCGCCAGCAGCCAAGGGGCAGTCCGGGAGACCCAGTACTTC. Translating gives CASSQGAVRETQYF.

The rearrangement joins TRBV7-2 to TRBJ1-4; 8 nucleotides line up with TRBD1. V trimming: 5 bases; J trimming: 4 bases; junction bases outside the gene matches: 6. The CDR3 spans 15 residues. CDR1 is SGHTA, CDR2 FQGNSA, per germline. The CDR3 protein is CASSLGQGLNEKLFF. CDR3 bases: TGTGCCAGCAGCCTCGGACAGGGACTTAATGAAAAACTGTTTTTT.

Turning to this clone: One end of the junction varies from germline; a read error may be responsible. The chain carries TRBV7-7 and TRBJ2-7; 10 bases are a match to TRBD1. Germline V gives CDR1 SSHAT, CDR2 FNYEAQ (reference sequence). The length of the CDR3 is 15 residues. CDR3 sequence: CASSSGTGDTYEQYF. Written as DNA, the CDR3 is TGTGCTAGCAGCTCCGGGACAGGGGATACCTACGAGCAGTACTTC.

The CDR3 DNA follows: TGTGCCAGCAGCCAAACCGGGACAGCAGGAAACACCATATATTTT. Amino acid sequence: CASSQTGTAGNTIYF. The V gene is TRBV3-1 (or the pseudogene TRBV3-2), the J gene TRBJ1-3; 7 bases map to TRBD1. The CDR3 loop spans 15 amino acids. CDR1 and CDR2 (germline): LGHDT, YNNKEL (reference sequence). Trimming cost V 2 bases and J 4 bases; bases outside gene matches: 5.

The chain links TRBV11-2 to TRBJ2-1; 13 bases match TRBD2. CDR1 is SGHAT, CDR2 FQNNGV, per germline. Unmatched junction bases numbered 3, after V lost 5 bases and J lost 5 bases. This CDR3 contains 15 residues. The CDR3: CASSKGLAGNNEQFF. The CDR3 coding sequence is TGTGCCAGCAGCAAGGGACTAGCGGGGAACAATGAGCAGTTCTTC.

V gene TRBV18 combines with J gene TRBJ2-3; 13 bases match TRBD2. The junction had 7 bases not matched to a gene; V was cut back by 11 bases and J by 2 bases. Germline-derived CDR1 and CDR2 are KGHSH and LQKENI. This CDR3 region has 15 residues. The CDR3 is CASGGTSGATDTQYF. The CDR3 nucleotides read TGTGCCTCGGGGGGGACTAGCGGGGCCACAGATACGCAGTATTTT.

J is TRBJ1-5 and V is TRBV7-2, with 8 bases aligning to TRBD1. The CDR3 has 15 amino acids. V lost 5 bases and J lost 2; bases outside the gene matches: 5. CDR1 and CDR2 from the germline V gene are SGHTA and FQGNSA. The CDR3 spells CASSTGQGGNQPQHF. Here the CDR3 DNA reads TGTGCCAGCAGCACTGGACAGGGAGGCAATCAGCCCCAGCATTTT. The whole variable domain, filled in from reference TRBV7-2 and TRBJ1-5, reads GAGVSQSPSNKVTEKGKDVELRCDPISGHTALYWYRQSLGQGLEFLIYFQGNSAPDKSGLPSDRFSAERTGGSVSTLTIQRTQQEDSAVYLCASSTGQGGNQPQHFGDGTRLSIL.